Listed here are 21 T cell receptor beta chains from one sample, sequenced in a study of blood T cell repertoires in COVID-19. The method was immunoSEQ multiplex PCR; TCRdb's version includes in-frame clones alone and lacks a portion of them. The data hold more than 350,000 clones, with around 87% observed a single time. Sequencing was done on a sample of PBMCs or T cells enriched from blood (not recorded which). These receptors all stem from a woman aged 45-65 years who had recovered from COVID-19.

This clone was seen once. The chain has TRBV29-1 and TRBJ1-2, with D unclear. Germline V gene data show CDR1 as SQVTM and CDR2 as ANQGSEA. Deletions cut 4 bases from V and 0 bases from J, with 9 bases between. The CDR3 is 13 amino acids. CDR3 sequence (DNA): TGCAGCGTTGGAACGGTAGCTAACTATGGCTACACCTTC. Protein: CSVGTVANYGYTF.

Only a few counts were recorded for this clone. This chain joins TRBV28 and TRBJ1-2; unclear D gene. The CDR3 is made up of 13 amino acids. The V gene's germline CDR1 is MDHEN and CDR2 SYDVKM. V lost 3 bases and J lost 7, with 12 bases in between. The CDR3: CASSFGGIRGYTF. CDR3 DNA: TGTGCCAGCAGTTTTGGAGGGATTCGTGGCTACACCTTC.

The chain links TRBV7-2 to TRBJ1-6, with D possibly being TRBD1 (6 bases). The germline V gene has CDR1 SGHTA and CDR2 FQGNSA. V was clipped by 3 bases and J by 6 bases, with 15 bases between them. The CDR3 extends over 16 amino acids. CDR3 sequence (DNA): TGTGCCAGCAGCTTCAGACAGGCTGAAACTAATTCACCCCTCCACTTT. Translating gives CASSFRQAETNSPLHF.

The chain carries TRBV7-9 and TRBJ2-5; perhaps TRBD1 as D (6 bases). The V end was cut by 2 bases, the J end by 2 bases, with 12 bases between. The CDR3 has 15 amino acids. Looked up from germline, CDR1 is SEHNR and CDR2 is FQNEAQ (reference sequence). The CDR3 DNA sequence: TGTGCCAGCAGCTTAATCCCGGACAGTCAAGAGACCCAGTACTTC. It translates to CASSLIPDSQETQYF.

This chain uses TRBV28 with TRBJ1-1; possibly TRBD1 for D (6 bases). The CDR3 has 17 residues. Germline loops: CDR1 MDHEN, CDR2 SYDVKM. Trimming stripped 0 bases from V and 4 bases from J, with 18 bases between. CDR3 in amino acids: CASSLWGGPTSGTEAFF. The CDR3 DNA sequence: TGTGCCAGCAGTTTATGGGGGGGGCCCACGAGCGGCACTGAAGCTTTCTTT.

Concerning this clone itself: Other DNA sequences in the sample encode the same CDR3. DNA for the CDR3: TGTGCCAGCAGCCACAGTGGAAACACCATATATTTT. It yields the protein CASSHSGNTIYF. This chain connects TRBV9 to TRBJ1-3; D unresolved. The germline V gene has CDR1 SGDLS and CDR2 YYNGEE. This CDR3 has 12 residues. Between the trimmed V and J ends, which lost 4 bases and 3 bases, there was a span of 5 bases.

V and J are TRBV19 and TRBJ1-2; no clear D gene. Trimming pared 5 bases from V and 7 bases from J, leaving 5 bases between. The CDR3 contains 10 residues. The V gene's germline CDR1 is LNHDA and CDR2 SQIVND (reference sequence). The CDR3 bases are TGTGCCAGTAGTTCTTTTGGCTACACCTTC. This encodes CASSSFGYTF.

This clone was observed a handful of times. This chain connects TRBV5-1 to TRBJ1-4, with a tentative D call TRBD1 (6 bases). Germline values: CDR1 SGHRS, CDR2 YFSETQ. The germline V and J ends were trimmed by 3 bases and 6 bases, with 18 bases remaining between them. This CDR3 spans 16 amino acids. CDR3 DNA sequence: TGCGCCAGCAGCTCCCGGTCGGGGGGCGCCGATGAAAAACTGTTTTTT. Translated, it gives CASSSRSGGADEKLFF.

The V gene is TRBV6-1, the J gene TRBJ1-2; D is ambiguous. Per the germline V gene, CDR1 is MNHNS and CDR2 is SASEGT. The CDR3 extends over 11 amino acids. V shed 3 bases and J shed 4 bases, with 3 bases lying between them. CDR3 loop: CASSEAYGYTF. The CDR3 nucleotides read TGTGCCAGCAGTGAGGCCTATGGCTACACCTTC.

The CDR3 loop reads CASSSGQTDNQPQHF. In DNA, the CDR3 is TGTGCCAGCAGTTCGGGACAGACAGATAATCAGCCCCAGCATTTT. The chain links TRBV28 to TRBJ1-5; TRBD1 agrees at 7 bases. The CDR3 spans 15 residues. J lost 4 bases, V lost 4 bases, and 7 bases had no gene match. Germline loops: CDR1 MDHEN, CDR2 SYDVKM.

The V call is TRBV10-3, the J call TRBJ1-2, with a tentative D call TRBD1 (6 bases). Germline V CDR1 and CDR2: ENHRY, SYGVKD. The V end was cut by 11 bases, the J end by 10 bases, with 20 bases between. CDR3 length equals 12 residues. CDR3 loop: CASTPQGWAYTF. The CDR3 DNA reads TGTGCCTCGACGCCCCAGGGGTGGGCCTACACCTTC.

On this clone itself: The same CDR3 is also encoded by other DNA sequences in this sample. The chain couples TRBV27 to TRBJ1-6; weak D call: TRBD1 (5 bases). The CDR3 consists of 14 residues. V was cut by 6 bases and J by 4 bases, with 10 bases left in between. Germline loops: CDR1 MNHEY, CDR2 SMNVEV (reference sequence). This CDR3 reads CASSLRGYNSPLHF. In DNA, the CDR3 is TGTGCCAGCAGCCTCCGGGGGTATAATTCACCCCTCCACTTT.

The CDR3, as DNA: TGTGCCACCAGGGCAGGGAGGTCCAATGAGCAGTTCTTC. Translating it yields CATRAGRSNEQFF. The chain uses TRBV24-1 and TRBJ2-1; TRBD2 might be the D (6 bases). Per the germline V gene, CDR1 is KGHDR and CDR2 is SFDVKD. The V and J ends lost 7 bases and 6 bases respectively, with 12 bases between them. This CDR3 region has 13 residues.

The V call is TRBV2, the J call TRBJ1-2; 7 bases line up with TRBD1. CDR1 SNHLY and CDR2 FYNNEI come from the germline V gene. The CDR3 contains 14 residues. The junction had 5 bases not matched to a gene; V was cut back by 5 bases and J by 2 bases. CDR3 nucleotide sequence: TGTGCCAGCAGTTCGGGACAGATAAACTATGGCTACACCTTC. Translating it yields CASSSGQINYGYTF.

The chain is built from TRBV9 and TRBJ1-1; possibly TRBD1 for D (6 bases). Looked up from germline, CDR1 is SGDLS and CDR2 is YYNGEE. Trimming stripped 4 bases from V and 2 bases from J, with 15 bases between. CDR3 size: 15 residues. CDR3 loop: CASSPGDNFNTEAFF. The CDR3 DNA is TGTGCCAGCAGCCCAGGGGACAACTTCAACACTGAAGCTTTCTTT.

In DNA, the CDR3 is TGCGCCAGCAGCCAAGATTCGGGGGGCAACTATGGCTACACCTTC. Protein sequence: CASSQDSGGNYGYTF. V gene TRBV4-3 combines with J gene TRBJ1-2, with D tentatively TRBD1 (6 bases). CDR1 and CDR2 from the germline V gene are LGHNA and YSLEER. Trimming removed 0 bases from V and 2 bases from J, with 10 bases in between. The CDR3 length is 15 residues.

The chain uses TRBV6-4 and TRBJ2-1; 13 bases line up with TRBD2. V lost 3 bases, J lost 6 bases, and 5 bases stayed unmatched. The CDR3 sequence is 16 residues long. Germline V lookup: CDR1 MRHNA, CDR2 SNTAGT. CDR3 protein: CASSELAGGPGNEQFF. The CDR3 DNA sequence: TGTGCCAGCAGTGAACTAGCGGGGGGGCCGGGCAATGAGCAGTTCTTC.

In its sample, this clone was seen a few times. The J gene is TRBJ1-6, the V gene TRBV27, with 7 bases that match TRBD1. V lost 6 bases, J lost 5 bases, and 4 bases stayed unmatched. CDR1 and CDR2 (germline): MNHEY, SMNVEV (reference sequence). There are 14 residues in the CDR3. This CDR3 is CASSGQANNSPLHF. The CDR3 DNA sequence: TGTGCCAGCAGCGGACAGGCCAATAATTCACCCCTCCACTTT.

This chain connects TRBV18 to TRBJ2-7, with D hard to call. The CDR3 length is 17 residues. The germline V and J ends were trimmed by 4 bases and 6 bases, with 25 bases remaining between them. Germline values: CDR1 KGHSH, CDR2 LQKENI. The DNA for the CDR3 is TGTGCCAGCTCACTAACCTCACCGGCGGCTACTTATCGCGAGCAGTACTTC. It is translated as CASSLTSPAATYREQYF.

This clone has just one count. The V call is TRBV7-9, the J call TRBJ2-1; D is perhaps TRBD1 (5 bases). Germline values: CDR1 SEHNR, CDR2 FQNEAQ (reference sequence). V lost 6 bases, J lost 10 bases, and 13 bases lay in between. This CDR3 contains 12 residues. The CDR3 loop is CASSPRAWEQFF. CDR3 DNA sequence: TGTGCCAGCAGTCCCAGGGCCTGGGAGCAGTTCTTC.

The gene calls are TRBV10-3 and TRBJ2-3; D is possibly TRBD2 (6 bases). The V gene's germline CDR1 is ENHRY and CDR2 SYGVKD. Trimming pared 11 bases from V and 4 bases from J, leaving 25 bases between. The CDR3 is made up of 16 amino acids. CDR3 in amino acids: CASRPVRGSKADTQYF. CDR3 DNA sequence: TGTGCCTCAAGACCTGTGCGGGGCTCAAAGGCAGATACGCAGTATTTT.